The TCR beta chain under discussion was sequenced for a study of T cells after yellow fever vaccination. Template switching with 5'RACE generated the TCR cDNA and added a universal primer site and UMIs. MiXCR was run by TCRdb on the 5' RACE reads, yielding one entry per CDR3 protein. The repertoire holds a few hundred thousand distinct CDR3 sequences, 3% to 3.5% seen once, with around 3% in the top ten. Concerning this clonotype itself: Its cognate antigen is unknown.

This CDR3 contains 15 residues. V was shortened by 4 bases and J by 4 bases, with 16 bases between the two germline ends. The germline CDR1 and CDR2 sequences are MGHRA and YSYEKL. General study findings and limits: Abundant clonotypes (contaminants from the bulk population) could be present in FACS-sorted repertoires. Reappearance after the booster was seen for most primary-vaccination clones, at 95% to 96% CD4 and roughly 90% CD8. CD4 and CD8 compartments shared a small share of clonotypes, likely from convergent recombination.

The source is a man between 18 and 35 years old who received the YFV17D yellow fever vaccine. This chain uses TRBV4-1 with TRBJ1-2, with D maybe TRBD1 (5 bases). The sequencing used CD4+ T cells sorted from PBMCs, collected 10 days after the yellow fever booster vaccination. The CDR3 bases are TGCGCCAGCAGCCCTCCCCAGGGCTCCGCCTATGGCTACACCTTC. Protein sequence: CASSPPQGSAYGYTF.